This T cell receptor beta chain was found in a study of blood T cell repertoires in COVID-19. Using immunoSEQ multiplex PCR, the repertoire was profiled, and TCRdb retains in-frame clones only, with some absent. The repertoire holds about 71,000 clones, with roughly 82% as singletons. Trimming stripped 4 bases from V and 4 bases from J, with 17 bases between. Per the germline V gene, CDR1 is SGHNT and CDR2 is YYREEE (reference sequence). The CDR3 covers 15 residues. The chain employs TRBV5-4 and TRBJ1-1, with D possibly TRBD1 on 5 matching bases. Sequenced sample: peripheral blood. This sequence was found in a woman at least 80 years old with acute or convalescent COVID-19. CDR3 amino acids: CASSKDSGRITEAFF. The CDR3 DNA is TGTGCCAGCAGCAAAGACAGTGGGAGGATCACTGAAGCTTTCTTT.